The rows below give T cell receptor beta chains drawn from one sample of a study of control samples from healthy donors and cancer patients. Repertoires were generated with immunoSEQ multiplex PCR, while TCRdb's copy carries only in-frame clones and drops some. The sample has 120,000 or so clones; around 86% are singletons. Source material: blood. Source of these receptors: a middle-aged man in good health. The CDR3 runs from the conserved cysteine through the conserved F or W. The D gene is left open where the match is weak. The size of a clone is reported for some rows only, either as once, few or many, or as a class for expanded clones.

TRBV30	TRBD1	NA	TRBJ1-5	CAWSSGPDRGGNQPQHF	TGTGCCTGGAGTTCAGGACCCGACAGGGGGGGCAATCAGCCCCAGCATTTT
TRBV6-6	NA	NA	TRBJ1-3	CASSQQYSGNTIYF	TGTGCCAGCAGTCAACAGTACTCTGGAAACACCATATATTTT
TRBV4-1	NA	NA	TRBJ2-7	CASSQAPTEGVRYF	TGCGCCAGCAGCCAAGCTCCAACAGAGGGGGTAAGGTACTTC
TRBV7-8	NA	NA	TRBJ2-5	CASSFRGLEGETQYF	TGTGCCAGCAGCTTTCGGGGCTTGGAAGGAGAGACCCAGTACTTC
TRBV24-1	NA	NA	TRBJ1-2	CATSDPNNYGYTF	TGTGCCACCAGTGATCCAAATAACTATGGCTACACCTTC
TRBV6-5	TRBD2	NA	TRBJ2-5	CASSYSALAGVETQYF	TGTGCCAGCAGTTACTCGGCACTAGCGGGGGTTGAGACCCAGTACTTC
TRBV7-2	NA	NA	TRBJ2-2	CASSFVVTRLNTGELFF	TGTGCCAGCAGCTTTGTGGTGACTAGATTAAACACCGGGGAGCTGTTTTTT
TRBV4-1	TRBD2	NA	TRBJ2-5	CASRGGTQRETQYF	TGCGCCAGCAGGGGGGGGACCCAGCGGGAGACCCAGTACTTC
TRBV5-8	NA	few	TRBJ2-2	CASSLERVGELFF	TGTGCCAGCAGCTTGGAACGGGTCGGGGAGCTGTTTTTT
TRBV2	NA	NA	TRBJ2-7	CASSERPGASYEQYF	TGTGCCAGCAGTGAACGTCCAGGAGCCTCCTACGAGCAGTACTTC
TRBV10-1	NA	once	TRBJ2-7	CASSESGPYEQYF	TGCGCCAGCAGTGAGTCAGGCCCCTACGAGCAGTACTTC
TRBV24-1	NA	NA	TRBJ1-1	CATSEAGLSEAFF	TGTGCCACCAGTGAGGCAGGGTTGAGTGAAGCTTTCTTT
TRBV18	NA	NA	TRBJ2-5	CASSARQGETQYF	TGTGCCAGCTCGGCGCGGCAGGGGGAGACCCAGTACTTC
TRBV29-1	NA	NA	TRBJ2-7	CSVSTGRDHEQYF	TGCAGCGTTTCAACGGGCAGGGACCACGAGCAGTACTTC
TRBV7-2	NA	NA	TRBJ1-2	CASSPGHNYGYTF	TGTGCCAGCAGCCCCGGACACAACTATGGCTACACCTTC
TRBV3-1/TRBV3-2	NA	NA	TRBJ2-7	CASSRGHEQYF	TGTGCCAGCAGCCGGGGCCACGAGCAGTACTTC
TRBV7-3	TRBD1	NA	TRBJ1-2	CASSEDRLSNYGYTF	TGTGCCAGCAGCGAGGACAGGCTGTCTAACTATGGCTACACCTTC
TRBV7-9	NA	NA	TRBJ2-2	CASSLLDGELFF	TGTGCCAGCAGCTTATTAGACGGGGAGCTGTTTTTT
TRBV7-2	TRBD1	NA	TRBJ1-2	CASSRIQGVVGDGYTF	TGTGCCAGCAGCCGTATCCAGGGGGTGGTTGGTGATGGCTACACCTTC
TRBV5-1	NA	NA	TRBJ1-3	CASSPTRGGENTIYF	TGCGCCAGCAGCCCTACACGGGGGGGAGAAAACACCATATATTTT
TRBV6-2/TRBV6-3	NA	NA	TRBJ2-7	CASSYLGASYEQYF	TGTGCCAGCAGTTACTTGGGCGCCTCCTACGAGCAGTACTTC
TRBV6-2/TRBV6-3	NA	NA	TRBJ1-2	CASSYDGRTLISVYGYTF	TGTGCCAGCAGTTACGATGGCAGGACCTTAATAAGCGTCTATGGCTACACCTTC
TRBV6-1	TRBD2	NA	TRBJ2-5	CASSEVSGGGTQYF	TGTGCCAGCAGTGAAGTCAGCGGGGGTGGGACCCAGTACTTC
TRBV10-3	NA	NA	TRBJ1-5	CAISQDGNQPQHF	TGTGCCATCAGCCAGGACGGCAATCAGCCCCAGCATTTT
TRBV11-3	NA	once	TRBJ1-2	CASSYRDRSTYGYTF	TGTGCCAGCAGCTACAGGGACCGGAGTACTTATGGCTACACCTTC
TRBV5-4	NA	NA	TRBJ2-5	CASSSKGGAPETQYF	TGTGCCAGCAGCTCGAAGGGGGGGGCCCCAGAGACCCAGTACTTC
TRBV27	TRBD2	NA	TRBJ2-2	CASSLVFGTSGDGELFF	TGTGCCAGCAGTTTAGTATTTGGGACTAGCGGGGACGGGGAGCTGTTTTTT
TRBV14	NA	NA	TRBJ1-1	CASSQDQVEAFF	TGTGCCAGCAGCCAAGATCAAGTAGAAGCTTTCTTT
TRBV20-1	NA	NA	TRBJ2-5	CSASGETQYF	TGCAGTGCTAGTGGCGAGACCCAGTACTTC
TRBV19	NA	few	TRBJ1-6	CASSMGSPLHF	TGTGCCAGTAGTATGGGCTCACCCCTCCACTTT
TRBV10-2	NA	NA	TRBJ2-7	CASRVGLLYEQYF	TGCGCCAGCAGGGTGGGGCTCCTATACGAGCAGTACTTC
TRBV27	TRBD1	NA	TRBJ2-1	CASSPGQGPYNEQFF	TGTGCCAGCAGTCCGGGACAGGGCCCCTACAATGAGCAGTTCTTC
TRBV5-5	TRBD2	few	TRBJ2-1	CASSLSASGGHNEQFF	TGTGCCAGCAGCTTATCGGCTAGCGGGGGGCACAATGAGCAGTTCTTC
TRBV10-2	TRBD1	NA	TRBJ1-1	CASSDPKVTGELAFF	TGCGCCAGCAGTGACCCCAAGGTGACAGGGGAGTTAGCTTTCTTT
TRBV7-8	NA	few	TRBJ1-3	CASSSLDPGSGNTIYF	TGTGCCAGCAGCTCCCTGGATCCGGGCTCTGGAAACACCATATATTTT
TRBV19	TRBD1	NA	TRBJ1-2	CASSGSGQDYGYTF	TGTGCCAGTAGTGGGTCGGGACAGGACTATGGCTACACCTTC
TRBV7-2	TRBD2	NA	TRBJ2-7	CASSHTSGLSPYEQYF	TGTGCCAGCAGCCACACTAGCGGGTTAAGTCCCTACGAGCAGTACTTC
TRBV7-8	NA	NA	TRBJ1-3	CASSTDRSSGNTIYF	TGTGCCAGCAGCACCGACCGTAGCTCTGGAAACACCATATATTTT
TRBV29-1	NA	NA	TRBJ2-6	CSVDGGGSSGANVLTF	TGCAGCGTTGATGGAGGGGGATCCTCTGGGGCCAACGTCCTGACTTTC
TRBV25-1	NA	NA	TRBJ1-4	CASSEVGESEKLFF	TGTGCCAGCAGTGAGGTAGGGGAAAGTGAAAAACTGTTTTTT
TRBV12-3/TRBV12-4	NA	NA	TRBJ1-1	CASSFRLGAFF	TGTGCCAGCAGTTTTCGGTTGGGGGCTTTCTTT
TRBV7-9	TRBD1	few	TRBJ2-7	CASSLDNRGYEQYF	TGTGCCAGCAGCTTAGATAACAGGGGCTACGAGCAGTACTTC
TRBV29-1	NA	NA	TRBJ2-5	CSVGSNRVTFQETQYF	TGCAGCGTTGGTAGCAACAGGGTTACCTTCCAAGAGACCCAGTACTTC
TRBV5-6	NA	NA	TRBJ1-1	CASSFGTRTEAFF	TGTGCCAGCAGTTTTGGGACGAGGACTGAAGCTTTCTTT
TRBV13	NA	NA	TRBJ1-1	CASSMDSLNTEAFF	TGTGCCAGCAGCATGGACAGCCTGAACACTGAAGCTTTCTTT
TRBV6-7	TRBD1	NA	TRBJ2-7	CASPRGFSYEQYF	TGTGCCAGCCCCAGGGGGTTTTCCTACGAGCAGTACTTC
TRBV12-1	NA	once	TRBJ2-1	CASSFAQGLVSTLEQFF	TGTGCCAGCAGCTTTGCGCAAGGACTAGTCTCGACCCTGGAGCAGTTCTTC
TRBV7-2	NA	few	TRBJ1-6	CASSLGSPGADSPLHF	TGTGCCAGCAGCTTGGGATCTCCCGGTGCGGATTCACCCCTCCACTTT
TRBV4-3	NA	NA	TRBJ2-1	CASSQSQGSYNEQFF	TGCGCCAGCAGCCAATCCCAGGGCTCCTACAATGAGCAGTTCTTC
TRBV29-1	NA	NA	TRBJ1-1	CSLLTGGTTEAFF	TGCAGCCTTTTAACCGGGGGGACCACTGAAGCTTTCTTT
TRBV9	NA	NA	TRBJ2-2	CASSVFEGNTGELFF	TGTGCCAGCAGCGTATTTGAGGGGAACACCGGGGAGCTGTTTTTT
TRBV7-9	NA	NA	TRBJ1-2	CASSFSTANYGYTF	TGTGCCAGCAGCTTTTCCACAGCGAACTATGGCTACACCTTC
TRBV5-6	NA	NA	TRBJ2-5	CASSFAGARQETQYF	TGTGCCAGCAGCTTCGCCGGGGCCCGCCAAGAGACCCAGTACTTC
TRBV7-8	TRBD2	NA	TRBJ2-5	CASRDSSGAGFEAQYF	TGTGCCAGCAGGGACTCTAGCGGGGCGGGGTTTGAGGCCCAGTACTTC